Detailed here is one T cell receptor (beta chain). The specificity of this receptor is unknown. There are no base qualities to consult, and no much larger clone falls within one base. V is reduced by 2 bases and J by 4 bases, leaving a spacing of 6 bases between them. Based on the germline V gene, the CDR1 and CDR2 sequences are KGHSH and LQKENI. The CDR3 has 13 amino acids, counting the end cysteine and phenylalanine. Left in the record is the CDR3 DNA by itself, 39 bases read in frame from the first base. Libraries were constructed by RT-PCR. Reads for this sample came from an Illumina HiSeq 2500. TCRdb cleaned the public reads at Q25 with fastp, built clones with MiXCR and kept in-frame beta chains. Under each unique CDR3 protein, matching rows form one entry showing the most common genes and DNA. The sample table holds about 34,000 distinct CDR3 sequences, of which more than 45% were seen once. The ten largest make up around 5% of the sample.

The data are from a study of yellow fever vaccine responses in identical twins (dated by TCRdb to 2016 to 2019). For the study in its entirety: In the study, vaccine-responding T cell clones were precisely tracked in identical twins. The study at large found these results: According to the authors, the vaccine-induced T cell response in identical twins seemed to be partly convergent and partly specific to each individual.

The V and J genes are TRBV18 and TRBJ1-5, with a weak D call of TRBD1 (6 bases match). The receptor's source is a woman between 18 and 29 years old who received the yellow fever vaccine. Donor details come from another sample of the same person, matched by shared clones. The specimen comprised T cells from blood (PBMCs), unsorted or a sorted subset (not recorded which), sampled before or after yellow fever vaccination (not recorded which). This receptor has the CDR3 CASSPTGNQPQHF. DNA sequence: TGTGCCAGCTCACCAACAGGGAATCAGCCCCAGCATTTT.